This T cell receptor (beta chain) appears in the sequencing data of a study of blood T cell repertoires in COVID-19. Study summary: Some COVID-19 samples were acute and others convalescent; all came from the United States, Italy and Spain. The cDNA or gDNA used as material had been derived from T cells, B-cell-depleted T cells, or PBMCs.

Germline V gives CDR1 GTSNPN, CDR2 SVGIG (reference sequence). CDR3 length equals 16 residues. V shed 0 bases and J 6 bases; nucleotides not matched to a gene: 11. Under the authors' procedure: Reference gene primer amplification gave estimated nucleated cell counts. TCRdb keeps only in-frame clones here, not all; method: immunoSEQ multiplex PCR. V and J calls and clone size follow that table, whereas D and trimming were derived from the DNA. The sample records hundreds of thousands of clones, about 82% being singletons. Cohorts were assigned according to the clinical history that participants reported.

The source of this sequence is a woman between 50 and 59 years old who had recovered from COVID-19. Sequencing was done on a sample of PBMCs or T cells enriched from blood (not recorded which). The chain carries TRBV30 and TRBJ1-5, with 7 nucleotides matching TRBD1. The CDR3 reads CAWSVRGRGLVQPQHF. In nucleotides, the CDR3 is TGTGCCTGGAGTGTACGGGGAAGGGGGCTGGTTCAGCCCCAGCATTTT.